Included here is one TCR beta chain sequence, with context. Its antigen is undetermined. These data originate in a study of identical twins. Broader study findings: Reduced insertions were recorded for abundant cord blood beta clonotypes, with no such pattern in memory repertoires.

Template switching (which added a universal primer site) was used, and cDNA carried unique molecular identifiers. One entry per CDR3 protein, called by TCRdb with MiXCR from the 5' RACE reads. Of a few hundred thousand distinct CDR3 sequences listed, roughly 8.7% are singletons. V shed 6 bases and J shed 9 bases, with 12 bases lying between them. The CDR3 has 12 amino acids. These records were also assigned to another study, of yellow fever vaccine responses in identical twins.

This TCR was recovered from a woman aged 18 to 35 in good health. Input material: CD8+ T cells sorted from blood. The chain links TRBV12-3 or TRBV12-4 to TRBJ2-1; D is undetermined. The CDR3: CASSPGWAEQFF. The CDR3 nucleotides are TGTGCCAGCAGCCCCGGTTGGGCTGAGCAGTTCTTC.